Listed here are 21 T cell receptor beta chains from one sample, sequenced in a study of beta chain features in type 1 diabetes. These TCRs' antigens remain unknown. Study results and caveats: The study found moderately but significantly shorter TCRB CDR3s in all four CD4+ subsets of Type 1 diabetes patients.

Expressed TCRB transcripts got sequenced, as all isolated RNA was reverse transcribed. Here immunoSEQ multiplex PCR was the method, and the copy in TCRdb shows in-frame clones only, minus some. The table records roughly 300,000 clones, over 7% of them present only once. Sequencing used central memory CD4+ T cells from blood. The receptors derive from a man aged 25 to 40 with type 1 diabetes.

The chain recombines TRBV18 with TRBJ1-2, with unresolved D. V shed 2 bases and J shed 5 bases, with 12 bases lying between them. Germline CDR1 and CDR2: KGHSH and LQKENI. This CDR3 is 14 amino acids long. For the CDR3, the DNA is TGTGCCAGCTCACCATCAGAACCTGGGTATGGCTACACCTTC. Its protein product is CASSPSEPGYGYTF.

This clone was counted only a few times. V gene TRBV18 combines with J gene TRBJ2-7; weak D call: TRBD2 (5 bases). Germline CDR1 KGHSH, CDR2 LQKENI. V lost 5 bases and J lost 0, with 5 bases in between. The CDR3 contains 12 residues. CDR3 nucleotides: TGTGCCAGCTCAGGAGGCTCCTACGAGCAGTACTTC. As protein: CASSGGSYEQYF.

The V gene is TRBV6-6, the J gene TRBJ1-2; no clear D. CDR1 is MNHNY and CDR2 is SVGAGI in the germline V gene (reference sequence). There are 13 residues in the CDR3. V lost 4 bases, J lost 8 bases, and 14 bases lay in between. CDR3 amino acids: CASSFLSGGGYTF. CDR3 nucleotides: TGTGCCAGCAGTTTCCTGAGTGGTGGGGGCTACACCTTC.

Notes on this clone: This may be a read error: a much more frequent sequence differs by one nucleotide. Other DNA sequences from this sample encode an identical CDR3 as well. The chain joins TRBV6-1 to TRBJ1-2; 7 bases agree with TRBD1. From germline, CDR1 is MNHNS and CDR2 SASEGT. This CDR3 is built from 13 residues. V shed 6 bases, J shed 2 bases, and the junction held 3 bases outside the gene matches. The CDR3 DNA sequence: TGTGCCAGCAGAACGGGACAGAACTATGGCTACACCTTC. Protein product: CASRTGQNYGYTF.

This clone was counted at least ten times. At the DNA level, this CDR3 is encoded by other sequences in the same sample as well. This rearrangement joins TRBV4-3 to TRBJ2-7; D not certain. This CDR3 has 14 amino acids. Trimming cost V 0 bases and J 1 base, with 7 bases left between them. Per the germline V gene, CDR1 is LGHNA and CDR2 is YSLEER. CDR3 amino acids: CASSQDTSSYEQYF. The CDR3 DNA sequence: TGCGCCAGCAGCCAAGATACGAGTTCCTACGAGCAGTACTTC.

This clone was found a few times. V gene TRBV10-3 combines with J gene TRBJ2-6; the D gene is possibly TRBD1 (5 bases). Trimming pared 4 bases from V and 1 base from J, leaving 11 bases between. Germline V gene lookup returns CDR1 ENHRY and CDR2 SYGVKD. The CDR3 has 16 residues. CDR3 nucleotide sequence: TGTGCCATCAGTGGCTCAACAGGATCTGGGGCCAACGTCCTGACTTTC. It is translated as CAISGSTGSGANVLTF.

This clone appeared a few times. This chain connects TRBV5-1 to TRBJ2-3, with D possibly TRBD2 on 6 matching bases. The CDR3 runs to 16 residues. The V gene's germline CDR1 is SGHRS and CDR2 YFSETQ. Deletions cut 4 bases from V and 0 bases from J, with 15 bases between. The CDR3 coding sequence is TGCGCCAGCAGCCTTGGCGGGGATGGTAGCACAGATACGCAGTATTTT. This sequence encodes CASSLGGDGSTDTQYF.

The chain has TRBV18 and TRBJ2-5; D unclear. CDR1 and CDR2 from the germline V gene are KGHSH and LQKENI. Trimming stripped 3 bases from V and 3 bases from J, with 5 bases between. This CDR3 region has 12 residues. The CDR3 protein is CASSPQEETQYF. For the CDR3, the DNA is TGTGCCAGCTCACCTCAAGAAGAGACCCAGTACTTC.

This clone was observed many times. CDR3 DNA sequence: TGTGCCAGCAGTCCACGCGGGGTCCAAGAGACCCAGTACTTC. Translating it yields CASSPRGVQETQYF. The chain uses TRBV7-2 and TRBJ2-5, with D possibly TRBD2 on 6 matching bases. CDR1 is SGHTA and CDR2 is FQGNSA in the germline V gene. Deletions cut 6 bases from V and 1 base from J, with 12 bases between. The CDR3 runs to 14 residues. Complete variable domain (other parts from reference TRBV7-2 and TRBJ2-5): GAGVSQSPSNKVTEKGKDVELRCDPISGHTALYWYRQSLGQGLEFLIYFQGNSAPDKSGLPSDRFSAERTGGSVSTLTIQRTQQEDSAVYLCASSPRGVQETQYFGPGTRLLVL.

The chain recombines TRBV5-1 with TRBJ2-7; 9 nucleotides align to TRBD1. The CDR3 sequence is 16 residues long. V shed 5 bases, J shed 1 base, and the junction held 10 bases outside the gene matches. The V gene's germline CDR1 is SGHRS and CDR2 YFSETQ. The CDR3 sequence: CASSRGQGIRSYEQYF. DNA for the CDR3: TGCGCCAGCAGTCGGGGACAGGGCATTAGATCCTACGAGCAGTACTTC. Full variable domain (outside the CDR3, taken from reference TRBV5-1 and TRBJ2-7): KAGVTQTPRYLIKTRGQQVTLSCSPISGHRSVSWYQQTPGQGLQFLFEYFSETQRNKGNFPGRFSGRQFSNSRSEMNVSTLELGDSALYLCASSRGQGIRSYEQYFGPGTRLTVT.

The chain joins TRBV30 to TRBJ1-1; D is uncertain. The CDR3 is made up of 13 amino acids. Trimming stripped 5 bases from V and 2 bases from J, with 12 bases between. Germline lookup yields CDR1 GTSNPN and CDR2 SVGIG (reference sequence). Here the CDR3 DNA reads TGTGCCTGGGGTAACAGCTTCAACACTGAAGCTTTCTTT. Translating it yields CAWGNSFNTEAFF.

CDR3 bases: TGTGCCAGCAGCGTTGGTCCCCCACCCCAGGATACGCAGTATTTT. As protein: CASSVGPPPQDTQYF. The rearrangement uses TRBV9 and TRBJ2-3; no definite D call. V was pared by 2 bases and J by 6 bases, with 16 bases between. The CDR3 totals 15 residues. Per germline, CDR1 SGDLS and CDR2 YYNGEE.

As to this clone: Different DNA sequences within this sample yield the same CDR3. The chain recombines TRBV29-1 with TRBJ1-3; D is unclear. The germline V and J ends were trimmed by 7 bases and 3 bases, with 16 bases remaining between them. Germline V gene sequence: CDR1 SQVTM, CDR2 ANQGSEA. The CDR3 is 14 residues long. CDR3 amino acids: CSADVGGFGNTIYF. CDR3 bases: TGCAGCGCGGACGTCGGTGGCTTTGGAAACACCATATATTTT.

This clone was observed a few times. The chain is built from TRBV5-1 and TRBJ1-1, with a possible D match to TRBD1 (6 bases). V gave up 2 bases and J gave up 2 bases, with 13 bases separating them. The CDR3 extends over 15 amino acids. CDR1 and CDR2 from the germline V gene are SGHRS and YFSETQ. CDR3 DNA: TGCGCCAGCAGCTTCGGAAGCAGGGGCAACACTGAAGCTTTCTTT. This encodes CASSFGSRGNTEAFF.

This clone turned up a few times. This chain links TRBV29-1 with TRBJ2-1, with a weak D call TRBD2 (5 bases). The CDR3 has 13 amino acids. V was trimmed by 5 bases and J by 8 bases, leaving 16 bases between them. The germline V gene has CDR1 SQVTM and CDR2 ANQGSEA. The CDR3 loop is CSVPPGGLDEQFF. Written as DNA, the CDR3 is TGCAGCGTTCCCCCTGGAGGTCTAGATGAGCAGTTCTTC.

The CDR3 DNA reads TGTGCCAGCAGTCGGTTTTACGAGCAGTACTTC. It encodes CASSRFYEQYF. The gene calls are TRBV2 and TRBJ2-7, with D unclear. The ends were cut back, 5 bases at V and 4 bases at J, with 6 bases in the middle. Germline V gene lookup returns CDR1 SNHLY and CDR2 FYNNEI. The CDR3 is 11 residues long.

The CDR3 bases are TGTGCCAGCAGCTTATGGGGGGCCCAAGAGACCCAGTACTTC. Its translation is CASSLWGAQETQYF. The chain carries TRBV5-4 and TRBJ2-5; D possibly matches TRBD1 or TRBD2 (6 bases each). Germline V CDR1 and CDR2: SGHNT, YYREEE (reference sequence). The CDR3 runs to 14 residues. V was pared by 2 bases and J by 1 base, with 9 bases between.

With respect to this clone: The junction and the germline gene differ at one end; a read error may be behind it. Other DNA variants within this sample encode the same CDR3. The chain joins TRBV7-2 to TRBJ2-7; 8 bases fit TRBD2. Germline CDR1 is SGHTA and CDR2 is FQGNSA. This CDR3 contains 13 residues. For the CDR3, the DNA is TGTGCCAGCAGCCTAGCGGGTTCTTACGAGCAGTACTTC. Translation: CASSLAGSYEQYF. Full variable domain (rest looked up from reference TRBV7-2 and TRBJ2-7): GAGVSQSPSNKVTEKGKDVELRCDPISGHTALYWYRQSLGQGLEFLIYFQGNSAPDKSGLPSDRFSAERTGGSVSTLTIQRTQQEDSAVYLCASSLAGSYEQYFGPGTRLTVT.

As to this clone: Other DNA sequences from this sample encode an identical CDR3 as well. The chain uses TRBV28 and TRBJ1-1; possible D gene TRBD1, 5 bases. The length of the CDR3 is 13 residues. Germline loops: CDR1 MDHEN, CDR2 SYDVKM. The germline V and J ends were trimmed by 3 bases and 4 bases, with 9 bases remaining between them. CDR3 coding DNA: TGTGCCAGCAGTTTGTCTGGGGGCACTGAAGCTTTCTTT. Translated, it gives CASSLSGGTEAFF.

The V and J genes are TRBV5-6 and TRBJ2-2, with 7 bases matching TRBD2. The CDR3 totals 14 residues. Germline-derived CDR1 and CDR2 are SGHDT and YYEEEE. V was clipped by 3 bases and J by 4 bases; unmatched bases: 3. The CDR3 region is CASSSGLTTGELFF. CDR3 DNA: TGTGCCAGCAGCTCGGGACTAACCACCGGGGAGCTGTTTTTT.

This chain uses TRBV28 with TRBJ2-7; D remains ambiguous. With 6 bases removed from V and 1 base from J, the gap between germline ends came to 7 bases. Germline CDR1 reads MDHEN; CDR2 reads SYDVKM. The CDR3 has 12 residues. The CDR3 loop reads CASSTPSYEQYF. The CDR3 nucleotides read TGTGCCAGCAGCACTCCGTCCTACGAGCAGTACTTC.